The clone carrying this T cell receptor (beta chain) was observed once. Its antigen is still unknown. Sort purity for all populations was recorded as exceeding 98%. This entry comes from a study of beta chain features in type 1 diabetes. Study-level points and caveats: Within each of all four CD4+ subsets, Type 1 diabetes patients had TCRB CDR3s that were moderately but significantly shorter. Naive, central memory and Treg TCRB repertoires seemed to resemble each other more closely in patients than they did in healthy donors. Any HLA effect on TCRB rearrangement was left unresolved by small sub-analyses.

The V gene lost 8 bases and the J gene lost 6 bases, with 20 bases spanning the gap. Per germline, CDR1 MNHEY and CDR2 SMNVEV (reference sequence). The CDR3 is 15 amino acids. The study reverse transcribed the entire isolated RNA, so it sequenced expressed TCRB transcripts. The assay was immunoSEQ multiplex PCR, and TCRdb's table has in-frame clones only and misses some. The table shows about 340,000 clones, with about a tenth occurring only once. Specimen: central memory CD4+ T cells from blood. V gene TRBV27 combines with J gene TRBJ2-1; possibly TRBD2 for D (7 bases). This TCR was sampled from a man aged 25-45 years with type 1 diabetes. For the CDR3, the DNA is TGTGCCAGCGGCCGGGGAACTGGGGGGGCCAATGAGCAGTTCTTC. It translates to CASGRGTGGANEQFF.